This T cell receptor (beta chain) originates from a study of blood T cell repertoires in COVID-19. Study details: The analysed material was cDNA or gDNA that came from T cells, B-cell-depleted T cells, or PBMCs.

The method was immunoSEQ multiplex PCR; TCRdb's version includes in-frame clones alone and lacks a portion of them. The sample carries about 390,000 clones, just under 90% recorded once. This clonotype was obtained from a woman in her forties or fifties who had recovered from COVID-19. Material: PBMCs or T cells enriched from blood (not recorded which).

CDR3 nucleotide sequence: TGTGCCAGCAGCTTAGTTTCCTCCCTCTATGGCTACACCTTC. Translation gives CASSLVSSLYGYTF. The J gene is TRBJ1-2, the V gene TRBV7-9; D remains ambiguous. The CDR3 totals 14 residues. Trimming cost V 1 base and J 4 bases, with 10 bases left between them. Germline V gene data show CDR1 as SEHNR and CDR2 as FQNEAQ (reference sequence). The full variable domain, in which reference TRBV7-9 and TRBJ1-2 provide the parts outside the CDR3, is DTGVSQNPRHKITKRGQNVTFRCDPISEHNRLYWYRQTLGQGPEFLTYFQNEAQLEKSRLLSDRFSAERPKGSFSTLEIQRTEQGDSAMYLCASSLVSSLYGYTFGSGTRLTVV.